This TCR beta chain derives from a study of T cells in Graves' hyperthyroidism and ophthalmopathy. Notes on the study in general: In blood, most of the thyroid clonotypes expanded above 0.001 were also present.

With 7 bases removed from V and 1 base from J, the gap between germline ends came to 16 bases. Germline V gene data show CDR1 as GTSNPN and CDR2 as SVGIG (reference sequence). The CDR3 has 14 amino acids. For Graves' hyperthyroidism to be stable, ophthalmopathy could not progress within 18 months. Uncontrolled infection, other autoimmune disease, pregnancy or lactation disqualified patients from enrolment. The authors obtained PBMCs from roughly 10 ml of fresh peripheral blood. There are many counts of this clonotype. The target antigen is unknown. Amplified TCR beta CDR3 regions came from RNA transcripts. First-round RT-PCR with HTBI primers amplified the TCR CDR3 region. TCRdb itself ran the multiplex PCR reads through MiXCR, one entry per CDR3 protein. Of about 300,000 distinct CDR3 sequences in the sample, around 15% were seen once.

Sequenced input: blood. The chain couples TRBV30 to TRBJ1-1; D is undetermined. The clonotype originates from a woman in her 40s with Graves' hyperthyroidism. In nucleotides, the CDR3 is TGTGCCTTGATTGACCGCGCCGGGAACACTGAAGCTTTCTTT. Translating it yields CALIDRAGNTEAFF. The full variable domain, completed using reference TRBV30 and TRBJ1-1, is SQTIHQWPATLVQPVGSPLSLECTVEGTSNPNLYWYRQAAGRGLQLLFYSVGIGQISSEVPQNLSASRPQDRQFILSSKKLLLSDSGFYLCALIDRAGNTEAFFGQGTRLTVV.